Each of the 21 T cell receptor beta chains below was sequenced from the same sample in a study of cytomegalovirus exposure and HLA in healthy donors. The study ran its PCR with 60 Vbeta and 13 Jbeta primers. Only in-frame clones appear in the TCRdb table, and some are missing; sequencing was by immunoSEQ multiplex PCR. Among 210,000 or so clones, 75% to 90% were seen once, and the ten largest hold more than 0.8%. The sequenced sample was PBMCs. These receptor sequences come from a woman aged 18-30 years in good health and CMV-seronegative.

The gene calls are TRBV6-6 and TRBJ1-1, with TRBD1 identical over 7 bases. After removal of 2 bases from V and 6 bases from J, the junction contained 9 bases not matched to a gene. This CDR3 is 15 amino acids long. CDR1 MNHNY and CDR2 SVGAGI come from the germline V gene (reference sequence). CDR3 protein: CASSYRPGGVAEAFF. DNA for the CDR3: TGTGCCAGCAGTTACCGGCCAGGGGGTGTCGCTGAAGCTTTCTTT.

This rearrangement joins TRBV15 to TRBJ2-7, with D maybe TRBD2 (6 bases). Trimming took 0 bases from V and 6 from J, leaving 6 bases between them. This CDR3 is 12 amino acids long. Per the germline V gene, CDR1 is LNHNV and CDR2 is YYDKDF (reference sequence). This CDR3 is CATSREGGEQYF. The DNA for the CDR3 is TGTGCCACCAGCAGAGAGGGGGGCGAGCAGTACTTC.

The sample holds a few counts of this clone. The gene calls are TRBV6-1 and TRBJ2-7, with D unclear. CDR1 is MNHNS and CDR2 is SASEGT in the germline V gene. The CDR3 is made up of 15 amino acids. Trimming shortened V by 4 bases and J by 0 bases, and 13 bases separated the two germline ends. The CDR3 loop is CASSAAGFFSYEQYF. DNA of the CDR3: TGTGCCAGCAGTGCCGCAGGCTTCTTCTCCTACGAGCAGTACTTC.

This clone was seen a handful of times. CDR3 protein: CARTGLADSYNEQFF. The CDR3 nucleotides are TGCGCCCGCACGGGACTAGCGGATTCCTACAATGAGCAGTTCTTC. This sequence joins TRBV10-1 and TRBJ2-1, with 11 bases lining up with TRBD2. The germline V gene encodes CDR1 WNHNN and CDR2 SYGVQD (reference sequence). The CDR3 is 15 amino acids. V dropped 11 bases and J dropped 1; count of bases not matched to a gene: 7.

This clone was found once. The chain has TRBV5-1 and TRBJ2-7; 9 positions match TRBD2. Germline V lookup: CDR1 SGHRS, CDR2 YFSETQ. J gave up 5 bases and V 0 bases, and 9 bases lay outside the gene matches. The CDR3 covers 16 residues. CDR3 sequence reads: CASSLGSGGRADEQYF. The CDR3 coding sequence is TGCGCCAGCAGCTTGGGTTCGGGCGGGAGGGCTGACGAGCAGTACTTC.

The chain recombines TRBV7-2 with TRBJ2-3, with 10 nucleotides matching TRBD2. The CDR3 sequence is 14 residues long. Per germline, CDR1 SGHTA and CDR2 FQGNSA. With V trimmed by 6 bases and J by 5 bases, 5 bases remained unmatched. Here the CDR3 reads CASRLAGVKDTQYF. CDR3 bases: TGTGCCAGCAGGCTAGCGGGAGTGAAAGATACGCAGTATTTT.

The rearrangement joins TRBV18 to TRBJ2-2; D is possibly TRBD2 (5 bases). CDR3 length: 15 amino acids. Trimming shortened V by 4 bases and J by 1 base, and 10 bases separated the two germline ends. Germline V lookup: CDR1 KGHSH, CDR2 LQKENI. The chain's CDR3 is CASSRTHKNTGELFF. In nucleotides, the CDR3 is TGTGCCAGCTCACGGACTCATAAGAACACCGGGGAGCTGTTTTTT.

J is TRBJ2-7 and V is TRBV7-2; maybe TRBD1 (6 bases). CDR1 is SGHTA, CDR2 FQGNSA, per germline. With 5 bases removed from V and 12 bases from J, the gap between germline ends came to 17 bases. CDR3 size: 12 residues. The CDR3 sequence is CASSQDRFESYF. The CDR3 DNA reads TGTGCCAGCAGCCAGGACAGATTCGAGTCGTACTTC. The full variable domain, completed using reference TRBV7-2 and TRBJ2-7, is GAGVSQSPSNKVTEKGKDVELRCDPISGHTALYWYRQSLGQGLEFLIYFQGNSAPDKSGLPSDRFSAERTGGSVSTLTIQRTQQEDSAVYLCASSQDRFESYFGPGTRLTVT.

The table lists this clone with a few counts. V and J are TRBV4-2 and TRBJ2-2; TRBD2 might be the D (6 bases). The V gene lost 5 bases and the J gene lost 1 base, with 17 bases spanning the gap. Germline lookup yields CDR1 LGHNA and CDR2 YNFKEQ. CDR3 length equals 17 residues. CDR3 DNA sequence: TGTGCCAGCAGCGGCCGCGGGGAGGAACTGAACACCGGGGAGCTGTTTTTT. Translating it yields CASSGRGEELNTGELFF.

The CDR3 region is CASSFSGGRNEQFF. CDR3 nucleotide sequence: TGCGCCAGCAGCTTCAGCGGGGGTCGAAATGAGCAGTTCTTC. The chain combines TRBV5-1 with TRBJ2-1; 8 nucleotides agree with TRBD2. The J segment lost 7 bases and the V segment lost 2 bases, leaving 5 bases of the junction unmatched. The germline CDR1 and CDR2 sequences are SGHRS and YFSETQ. This CDR3 has 14 residues.

Only a few counts were recorded for this clone. The chain joins TRBV7-2 to TRBJ1-1, with D hard to call. Germline V lookup: CDR1 SGHTA, CDR2 FQGNSA. CDR3 length equals 13 residues. V was pared by 11 bases and J by 4 bases, with 17 bases between. The CDR3 DNA reads as TGTGCCCTCAGCTTGGGCGGGAGCACTGAAGCTTTCTTT. This translates into CALSLGGSTEAFF.

The rearrangement joins TRBV5-1 to TRBJ2-5; 8 bases are shared with TRBD2. The CDR3 totals 14 residues. CDR1 SGHRS and CDR2 YFSETQ come from the germline V gene. V shed 3 bases and J 4 bases; nucleotides not matched to a gene: 5. The chain's CDR3 is CASSWDRGGETQYF. For the CDR3, the DNA is TGCGCCAGCAGCTGGGACCGGGGGGGAGAGACCCAGTACTTC.

The genes are TRBV9 and TRBJ1-2; 12 positions match TRBD1. The germline gives CDR1 SGDLS, CDR2 YYNGEE. The CDR3 consists of 17 residues. V lost 0 bases, J lost 6 bases, and 9 bases stayed unmatched. The CDR3 region is CASSVDYPGQGANGYTF. The CDR3 DNA follows: TGTGCCAGCAGCGTAGATTATCCGGGACAGGGGGCCAATGGCTACACCTTC.

This clone came up once. This chain connects TRBV6-5 to TRBJ2-5; D is ambiguous. The CDR3 sequence is 13 residues long. The germline CDR1 and CDR2 sequences are MNHEY and SVGAGI. Trimming cost V 0 bases and J 2 bases, with 4 bases left between them. This CDR3 is CASSYSQQETQYF. Written as DNA, the CDR3 is TGTGCCAGCAGTTACTCCCAGCAAGAGACCCAGTACTTC.

The gene calls are TRBV6-5 and TRBJ1-3, with TRBD1 identical over 7 bases. The CDR3 is 15 amino acids. J gave up 4 bases and V 6 bases, and 9 bases lay outside the gene matches. Germline CDR1 and CDR2: MNHEY and SVGAGI. The CDR3 DNA is TGTGCCAGCAGACCACAGGGGACAACCGGAAACACCATATATTTT. It encodes CASRPQGTTGNTIYF.

Only a few counts were recorded for this clone. This CDR3 is CASSSKGQPLGEQYF. Written as DNA, the CDR3 is TGTGCCAGCAGCTCGAAAGGACAGCCTCTGGGAGAGCAGTACTTC. This chain connects TRBV11-2 to TRBJ2-7; maybe TRBD1 (6 bases). Germline loops: CDR1 SGHAT, CDR2 FQNNGV. The V gene lost 4 bases and the J gene lost 7 bases, with 20 bases spanning the gap. The length of the CDR3 is 15 residues.

The chain combines TRBV7-2 with TRBJ2-7, with a possible D match to TRBD1 (6 bases). Germline CDR1 and CDR2: SGHTA and FQGNSA. Between the trimmed V and J ends, which lost 0 bases and 3 bases, there was a span of 18 bases. The CDR3 runs to 17 residues. The CDR3 DNA sequence: TGTGCCAGCAGCTTAGCGCCTACAGGGTGGGGCGGCTACGAGCAGTACTTC. This gives the protein CASSLAPTGWGGYEQYF.

The V call is TRBV6-1, the J call TRBJ1-1; 7 bases are shared with TRBD1. The trim removed 3 bases at V and 10 bases at J, leaving 8 bases unmatched. This CDR3 is 13 amino acids long. The germline V gene has CDR1 MNHNS and CDR2 SASEGT. CDR3 region: CASSELSQGPAFF. As DNA, the CDR3 is TGTGCCAGCAGTGAGCTATCACAGGGGCCAGCTTTCTTT.

The V call is TRBV2, the J call TRBJ2-7; 8 nucleotides align to TRBD1. Losses at the gene ends were 5 bases for V and 7 bases for J; bases not matched to a gene: 7. The CDR3 spans 13 residues. The germline V gene encodes CDR1 SNHLY and CDR2 FYNNEI. The CDR3 region has the DNA TGTGCCAGCAGTCCTCAGGGGGCTGAGGAGCAGTACTTC. Amino acid sequence: CASSPQGAEEQYF. Full variable domain (missing parts from reference TRBV2 and TRBJ2-7): EPEVTQTPSHQVTQMGQEVILRCVPISNHLYFYWYRQILGQKVEFLVSFYNNEISEKSEIFDDQFSVERPDGSNFTLKIRSTKLEDSAMYFCASSPQGAEEQYFGPGTRLTVT.

This clone was counted only a few times. The chain couples TRBV15 to TRBJ2-3, with 7 nucleotides matching TRBD2. The CDR3 totals 18 residues. With 1 base clipped from V and 0 bases from J, the junction kept 10 bases outside the gene matches. From germline, CDR1 is LNHNV and CDR2 YYDKDF (reference sequence). The CDR3 sequence is CATSRGYERGASTDTQYF. The CDR3 coding sequence is TGTGCCACCAGCAGAGGTTATGAGCGGGGCGCTAGCACAGATACGCAGTATTTT.

The V gene is TRBV5-6, the J gene TRBJ2-3; 8 bases line up with TRBD1. V gave up 0 bases and J gave up 8 bases; unmatched junction bases: 8. The germline gives CDR1 SGHDT, CDR2 YYEEEE. This CDR3 is built from 15 residues. The chain's CDR3 is CASSLDTDREFTQYF. The CDR3 bases are TGTGCCAGCAGCTTGGACACGGACAGGGAATTTACGCAGTATTTT.